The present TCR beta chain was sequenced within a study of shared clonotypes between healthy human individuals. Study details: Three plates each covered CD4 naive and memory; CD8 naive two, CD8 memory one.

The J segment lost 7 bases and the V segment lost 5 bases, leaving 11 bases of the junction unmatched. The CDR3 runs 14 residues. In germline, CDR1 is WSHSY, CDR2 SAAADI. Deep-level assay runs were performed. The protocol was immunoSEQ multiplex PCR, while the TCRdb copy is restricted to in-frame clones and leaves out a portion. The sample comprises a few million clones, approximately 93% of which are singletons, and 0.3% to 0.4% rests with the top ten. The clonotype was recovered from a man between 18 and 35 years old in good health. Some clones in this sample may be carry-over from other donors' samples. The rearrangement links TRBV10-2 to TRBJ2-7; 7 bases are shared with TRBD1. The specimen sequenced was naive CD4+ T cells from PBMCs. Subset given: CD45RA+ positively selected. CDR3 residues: CASSRDSARPEQYF. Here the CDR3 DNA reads TGCGCCAGCAGTCGGGACAGCGCCCGTCCGGAGCAGTACTTC.